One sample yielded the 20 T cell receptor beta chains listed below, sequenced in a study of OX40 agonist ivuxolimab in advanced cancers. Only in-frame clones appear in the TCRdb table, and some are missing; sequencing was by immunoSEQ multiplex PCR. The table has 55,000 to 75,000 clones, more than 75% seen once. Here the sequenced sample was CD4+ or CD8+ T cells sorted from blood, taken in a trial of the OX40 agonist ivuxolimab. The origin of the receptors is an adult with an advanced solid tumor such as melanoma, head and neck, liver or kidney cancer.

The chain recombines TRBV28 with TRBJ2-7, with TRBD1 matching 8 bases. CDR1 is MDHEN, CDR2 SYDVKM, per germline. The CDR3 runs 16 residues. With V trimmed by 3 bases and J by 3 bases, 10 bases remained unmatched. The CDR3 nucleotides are TGTGCCAGCAGTTTCCATGACAGGGGCCCTCTCTACGAGCAGTACTTC. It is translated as CASSFHDRGPLYEQYF. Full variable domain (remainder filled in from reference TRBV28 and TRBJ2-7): DVKVTQSSRYLVKRTGEKVFLECVQDMDHENMFWYRQDPGLGLRLIYFSYDVKMKEKGDIPEGYSVSREKKERFSLILESASTNQTSMYLCASSFHDRGPLYEQYFGPGTRLTVT.

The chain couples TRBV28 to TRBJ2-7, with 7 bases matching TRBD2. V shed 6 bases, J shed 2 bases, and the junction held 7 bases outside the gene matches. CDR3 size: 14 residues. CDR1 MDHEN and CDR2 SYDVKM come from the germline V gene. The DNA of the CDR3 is TGTGCCAGCAGCCGCCGACTAGCCCCCTACGAGCAGTACTTC. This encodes CASSRRLAPYEQYF. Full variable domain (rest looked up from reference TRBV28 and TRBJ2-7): DVKVTQSSRYLVKRTGEKVFLECVQDMDHENMFWYRQDPGLGLRLIYFSYDVKMKEKGDIPEGYSVSREKKERFSLILESASTNQTSMYLCASSRRLAPYEQYFGPGTRLTVT.

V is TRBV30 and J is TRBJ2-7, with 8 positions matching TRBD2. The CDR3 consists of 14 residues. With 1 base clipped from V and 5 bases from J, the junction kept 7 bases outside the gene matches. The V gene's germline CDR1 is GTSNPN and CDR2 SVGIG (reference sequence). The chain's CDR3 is CAWSDEPGGHEQYF. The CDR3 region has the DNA TGTGCCTGGAGTGACGAACCGGGAGGGCACGAGCAGTACTTC.

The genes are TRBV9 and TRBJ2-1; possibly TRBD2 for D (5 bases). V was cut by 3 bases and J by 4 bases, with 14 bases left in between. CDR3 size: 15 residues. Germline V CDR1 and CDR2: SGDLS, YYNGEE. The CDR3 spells CASSESGLFYNEQFF. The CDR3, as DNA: TGTGCCAGCAGCGAGTCCGGACTGTTTTACAATGAGCAGTTCTTC.

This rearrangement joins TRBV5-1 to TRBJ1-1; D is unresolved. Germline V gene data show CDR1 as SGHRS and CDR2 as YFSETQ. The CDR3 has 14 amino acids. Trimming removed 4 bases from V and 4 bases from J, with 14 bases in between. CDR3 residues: CASSPLEGSTEAFF. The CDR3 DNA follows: TGCGCCAGCAGCCCTCTAGAGGGCAGCACTGAAGCTTTCTTT.

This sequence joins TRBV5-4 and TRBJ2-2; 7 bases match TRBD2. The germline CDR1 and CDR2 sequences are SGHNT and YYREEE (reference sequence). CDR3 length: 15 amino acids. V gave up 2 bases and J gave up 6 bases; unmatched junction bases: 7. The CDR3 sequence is CASSFPQGGSGELFF. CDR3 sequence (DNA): TGTGCCAGCAGCTTTCCGCAGGGAGGGTCCGGGGAGCTGTTTTTT.

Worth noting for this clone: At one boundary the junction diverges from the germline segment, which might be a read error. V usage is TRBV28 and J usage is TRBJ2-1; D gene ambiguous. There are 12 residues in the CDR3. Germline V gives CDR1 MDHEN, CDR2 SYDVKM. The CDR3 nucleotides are TGTGCCGGCAGTTCCGGGCACAATGAGCAGTTCTTC. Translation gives CAGSSGHNEQFF. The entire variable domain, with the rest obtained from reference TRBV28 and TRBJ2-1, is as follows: DVKVTQSSRYLVKRTGEKVFLECVQDMDHENMFWYRQDPGLGLRLIYFSYDVKMKEKGDIPEGYSVSREKKERFSLILESASTNQTSMYLCAGSSGHNEQFFGPGTRLTVL.

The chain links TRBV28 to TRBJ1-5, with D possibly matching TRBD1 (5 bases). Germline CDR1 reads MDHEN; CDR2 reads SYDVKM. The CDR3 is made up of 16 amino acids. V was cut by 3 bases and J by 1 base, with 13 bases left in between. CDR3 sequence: CASSFGGAPSNQPQHF. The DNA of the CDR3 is TGTGCCAGCAGTTTTGGAGGGGCCCCAAGCAATCAGCCCCAGCATTTT.

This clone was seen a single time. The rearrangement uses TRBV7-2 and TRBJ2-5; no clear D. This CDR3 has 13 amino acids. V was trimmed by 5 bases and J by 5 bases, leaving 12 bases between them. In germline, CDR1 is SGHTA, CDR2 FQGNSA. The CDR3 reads CASSGGYGETQYF. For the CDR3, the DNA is TGTGCCAGCAGCGGCGGTTACGGGGAGACCCAGTACTTC.

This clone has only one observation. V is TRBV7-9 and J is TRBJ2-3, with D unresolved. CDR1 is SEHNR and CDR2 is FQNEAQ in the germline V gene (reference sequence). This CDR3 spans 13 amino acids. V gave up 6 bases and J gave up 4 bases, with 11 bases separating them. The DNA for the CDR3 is TGTGCCAGCAGTCACGGACCTTCAGATACGCAGTATTTT. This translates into CASSHGPSDTQYF.

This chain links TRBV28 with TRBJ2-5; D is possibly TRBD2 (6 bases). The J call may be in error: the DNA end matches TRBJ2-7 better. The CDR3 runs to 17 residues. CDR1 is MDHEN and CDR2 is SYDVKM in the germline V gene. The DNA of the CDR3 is TGTGCCAGCAGTTCCGCCTCTAGCTCGGGGGATTACTACGAGCAGTACTTC. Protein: CASSSASSSGDYYEQYF.

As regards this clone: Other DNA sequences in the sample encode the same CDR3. DNA for the CDR3: TGTGCCAGCAGCTTAGCGGGAGGAGATACGCAGTATTTT. Translated, it gives CASSLAGGDTQYF. The chain carries TRBV7-2 and TRBJ2-3, with D possibly being TRBD2 (6 bases). The V and J ends lost 0 bases and 5 bases respectively, with 6 bases between them. Per the germline V gene, CDR1 is SGHTA and CDR2 is FQGNSA. The CDR3 loop spans 13 amino acids.

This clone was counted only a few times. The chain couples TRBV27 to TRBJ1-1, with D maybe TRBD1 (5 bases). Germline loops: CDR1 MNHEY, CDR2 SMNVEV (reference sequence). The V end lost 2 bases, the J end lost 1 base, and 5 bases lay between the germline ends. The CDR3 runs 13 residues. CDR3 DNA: TGTGCCAGCAGTTTAAGGGGGAACACTGAAGCTTTCTTT. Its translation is CASSLRGNTEAFF.

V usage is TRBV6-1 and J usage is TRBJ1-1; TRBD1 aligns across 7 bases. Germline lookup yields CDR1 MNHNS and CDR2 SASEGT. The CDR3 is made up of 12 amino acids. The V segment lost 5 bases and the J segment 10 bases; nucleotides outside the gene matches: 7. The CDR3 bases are TGTGCCAGCAGTCTAATACAGGGGCCAGCTTTCTTT. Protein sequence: CASSLIQGPAFF.

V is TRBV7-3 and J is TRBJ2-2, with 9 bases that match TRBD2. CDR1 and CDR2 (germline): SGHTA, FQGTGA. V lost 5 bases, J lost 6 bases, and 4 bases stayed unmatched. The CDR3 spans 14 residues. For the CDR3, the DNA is TGTGCCAGCAGCATCGGGACTAGCCCCGGGGAGCTGTTTTTT. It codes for CASSIGTSPGELFF.

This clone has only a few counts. The CDR3 nucleotides read TGTGCCATCAGCACTAGCGGGGGCCACACCGGGGAGCTGTTTTTT. Protein sequence: CAISTSGGHTGELFF. The J gene is TRBJ2-2, the V gene TRBV10-3; 11 nucleotides match TRBD2. The germline gives CDR1 ENHRY, CDR2 SYGVKD. CDR3 length equals 15 residues. The V and J ends lost 6 bases and 3 bases, in that order; junction bases with no gene match: 3.

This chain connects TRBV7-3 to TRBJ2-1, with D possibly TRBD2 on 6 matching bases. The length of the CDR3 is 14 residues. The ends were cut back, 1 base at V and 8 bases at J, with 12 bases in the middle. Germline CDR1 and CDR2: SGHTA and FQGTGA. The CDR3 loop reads CASSLMGTGDEQFF. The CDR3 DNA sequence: TGTGCCAGCAGCTTAATGGGGACGGGGGATGAGCAGTTCTTC.

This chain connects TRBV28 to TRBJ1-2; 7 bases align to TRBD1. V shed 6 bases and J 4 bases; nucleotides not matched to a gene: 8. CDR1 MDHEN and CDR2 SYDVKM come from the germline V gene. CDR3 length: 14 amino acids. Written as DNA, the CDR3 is TGTGCCAGCAGGGCTCTACAGGGGCCCTATGGCTACACCTTC. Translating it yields CASRALQGPYGYTF.

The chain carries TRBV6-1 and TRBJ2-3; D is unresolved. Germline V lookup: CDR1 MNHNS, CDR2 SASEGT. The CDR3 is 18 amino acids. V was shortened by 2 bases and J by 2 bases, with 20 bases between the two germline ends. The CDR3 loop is CASSETSNEVGVTDTQYF. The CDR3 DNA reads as TGTGCCAGCAGTGAAACATCAAACGAAGTTGGTGTCACAGATACGCAGTATTTT.

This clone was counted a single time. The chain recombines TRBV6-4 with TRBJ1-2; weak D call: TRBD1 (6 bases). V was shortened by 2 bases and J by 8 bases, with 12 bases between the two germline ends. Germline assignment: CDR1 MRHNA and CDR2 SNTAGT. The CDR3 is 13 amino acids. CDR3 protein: CASSDLAGAGYTF. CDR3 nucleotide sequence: TGTGCCAGCAGTGACCTTGCAGGGGCAGGCTACACCTTC.